This T cell receptor (beta chain) derives from a study of naive and memory T cell subsets. General study points: Naive repertoires, especially CD8, held a few larger clonotypes, possibly memory cells re-expressing CD45RA. Activation and differentiation may alter RNA-based TCR counts. Over 90% of naive TCR sequences appeared only once, unlike memory subsets.

Germline loops: CDR1 SSHAT, CDR2 FNYEAQ (reference sequence). The CDR3 contains 15 residues. This clonotype showed up just a few times. Its cognate antigen is unknown. The beta constant-region primer was an equimolar mix of two oligonucleotides covering TRBC1 and TRBC2. Four rounds of PCR amplified the ligated cDNA using nested alpha and beta constant-region primers plus SP2. TCRdb re-called the UMI-ligation and nested PCR reads through MiXCR, storing one row per CDR3 protein. This table holds over 110,000 distinct CDR3 sequences, 15% to 25% found once. This receptor was obtained from a human donor in good health. V usage is TRBV7-7 and J usage is TRBJ2-3, with 7 bases aligning to TRBD2. Sequences were obtained from naive CD8+ T cells from blood. CDR3 DNA: TGTGCTATCGGCCCCCGGGGACTACCAGGAGATACGCAGTATTTT. Translating it yields CAIGPRGLPGDTQYF.